The 18 T cell receptor beta chains reported below all come from one sample, sequenced in a study of T cells in tuberculosis. Clones were read by immunoSEQ multiplex PCR, and TCRdb kept only the in-frame ones, dropping some. The sample comprises some 31,000 clones, about 91% of which are singletons, and approximately 6.8% rests with the top ten. The time point denotes: new active TB diagnosis, blood taken before or within 7 days of starting treatment. This sample comprised PBMCs, obtained at tuberculosis diagnosis. The source of these receptors is an adult with tuberculosis.

This chain connects TRBV28 to TRBJ2-7, with 7 bases aligning to TRBD1. The CDR3 loop spans 15 amino acids. Germline V CDR1 and CDR2: MDHEN, SYDVKM. The trim removed 1 base at V and 4 bases at J, leaving 7 bases unmatched. DNA of the CDR3: TGTGCCAGCAGTTTATTTAGAGGGGGCGGATACGAGCAGTACTTC. It encodes CASSLFRGGGYEQYF.

V is TRBV5-8 and J is TRBJ2-3; D gene uncertain. CDR1 is SGHTS, CDR2 YDEGEE, per germline. With 2 bases removed from V and 0 bases from J, the gap between germline ends came to 19 bases. The CDR3 consists of 18 residues. The CDR3 sequence: CASSLGVMTPTSTDTQYF. The CDR3 DNA sequence: TGTGCCAGCAGCTTAGGAGTGATGACTCCAACTAGCACAGATACGCAGTATTTT.

In regard to this clone: The DNA is omitted, as the CDR3 cannot be located on it reliably, and the CDR3 follows TCRdb's listing. This chain connects TRBV28 to TRBJ2-7; no check of the table's D call, TRBD1, against the DNA was made. The CDR3 is made up of 17 amino acids, end residues included. The germline V gene has CDR1 MDHEN and CDR2 SYDVKM. CDR3 protein: CASILDTGRGVTYEQYF.

The CDR3 protein is CASSPWRLADYNEQFF. CDR3 coding DNA: TGTGCCAGCTCACCATGGAGACTAGCGGACTACAATGAGCAGTTCTTC. This chain joins TRBV18 and TRBJ2-1; 9 bases are a match to TRBD2. The trim removed 2 bases at V and 3 bases at J, leaving 5 bases unmatched. The CDR3 is 16 amino acids. Germline V gives CDR1 KGHSH, CDR2 LQKENI.

The CDR3, as DNA: TGTGCCAGCAGCTTCGTTAGAACCAATGAGCAGTTCTTC. As protein: CASSFVRTNEQFF. The V gene is TRBV11-2, the J gene TRBJ2-1; D unclear. Trimming took off 3 bases at V and 6 bases at J, with 9 bases between the two ends. The CDR3 has 13 residues. CDR1 is SGHAT and CDR2 is FQNNGV in the germline V gene. The full variable domain, completed using reference TRBV11-2 and TRBJ2-1, is EAGVAQSPRYKIIEKRQSVAFWCNPISGHATLYWYQQILGQGPKLLIQFQNNGVVDDSQLPKDRFSAERLKGVDSTLKIQPAKLEDSAVYLCASSFVRTNEQFFGPGTRLTVL.

This rearrangement joins TRBV9 to TRBJ2-1; 8 bases fit TRBD2. In germline, CDR1 is SGDLS, CDR2 YYNGEE. Losses at the gene ends were 4 bases for V and 0 bases for J; bases not matched to a gene: 3. The CDR3 contains 15 residues. This CDR3 is CASSLSGSSYNEQFF. The CDR3 DNA reads TGTGCCAGCAGCCTCAGCGGGAGCTCCTACAATGAGCAGTTCTTC.

This chain links TRBV4-1 with TRBJ1-3; unclear D gene. The CDR3 is 16 amino acids. Deletions cut 0 bases from V and 0 bases from J, with 9 bases between. Germline V CDR1 and CDR2: MGHRA, YSYEKL. This chain's CDR3 is CASSQELVISGNTIYF. The CDR3 nucleotides are TGCGCCAGCAGCCAAGAACTTGTTATCTCTGGAAACACCATATATTTT.

J is TRBJ2-1 and V is TRBV4-3, with 8 bases identical to TRBD2. Per the germline V gene, CDR1 is LGHNA and CDR2 is YSLEER. The CDR3 extends over 15 amino acids. With 1 base clipped from V and 7 bases from J, the junction kept 6 bases outside the gene matches. The CDR3 DNA follows: TGCGCCAGCAGCCAAGTGGGCGGGGGGCTTAATGAGCAGTTCTTC. This gives the protein CASSQVGGGLNEQFF.

This chain connects TRBV6-5 to TRBJ1-1; perhaps TRBD1 as D (5 bases). The germline V gene has CDR1 MNHEY and CDR2 SVGAGI. The V and J ends lost 6 bases and 0 bases respectively, with 14 bases between them. The CDR3 is 15 residues long. This CDR3 reads CASSPGGNLNTEAFF. DNA for the CDR3: TGTGCCAGCAGCCCGGGGGGGAATCTGAACACTGAAGCTTTCTTT.

This clone came up once. V usage is TRBV7-9 and J usage is TRBJ2-3; the match to TRBD2 covers 10 bases. This CDR3 has 14 residues. J gave up 10 bases and V 1 base, and 5 bases lay outside the gene matches. Germline V gene data show CDR1 as SEHNR and CDR2 as FQNEAQ (reference sequence). CDR3 loop: CASSLVEREGSQYF. In nucleotides, the CDR3 is TGTGCCAGCAGCTTAGTTGAGCGGGAGGGATCGCAGTATTTT.

The chain carries TRBV4-3 and TRBJ2-7; tentatively, D is TRBD2 (7 bases). V dropped 0 bases and J dropped 0 bases, with 15 bases sitting between them. The CDR3 spans 17 residues. Germline CDR1 and CDR2: LGHNA and YSLEER. DNA for the CDR3: TGCGCCAGCAGCCAAGATAGATCCGGGGGGCACTCCTACGAGCAGTACTTC. This sequence encodes CASSQDRSGGHSYEQYF.

This chain uses TRBV9 with TRBJ2-3; 9 nucleotides line up with TRBD2. CDR3 length equals 15 residues. Germline values: CDR1 SGDLS, CDR2 YYNGEE. Trimming at V came to 2 bases and at J to 2 bases, leaving 3 bases not matched to a gene. CDR3 nucleotides: TGTGCCAGCAGCGTTGGGACTAGCCCCACAGATACGCAGTATTTT. Protein sequence: CASSVGTSPTDTQYF.

The chain joins TRBV4-3 to TRBJ1-1, with D possibly being TRBD1 (5 bases). The length of the CDR3 is 15 residues. Germline loops: CDR1 LGHNA, CDR2 YSLEER. V was shortened by 4 bases and J by 5 bases, with 17 bases between the two germline ends. The CDR3 coding sequence is TGCGCCAGCAGCCGAGCCCTTCGGGGGAAAACTGAAGCTTTCTTT. It is translated as CASSRALRGKTEAFF.

The V and J genes are TRBV27 and TRBJ2-7; 9 bases are a match to TRBD1. In germline, CDR1 is MNHEY, CDR2 SMNVEV (reference sequence). CDR3 length: 14 residues. The V and J ends lost 5 bases and 5 bases, in that order; junction bases with no gene match: 7. As DNA, the CDR3 is TGTGCCAGCAGTGGGACAGGGTTCTTCCACGAGCAGTACTTC. Amino acid sequence: CASSGTGFFHEQYF.

This clone was picked up a small number of times. This chain uses TRBV19 with TRBJ2-7, with 13 bases identical to TRBD2. V shed 6 bases, J shed 0 bases, and the junction held 2 bases outside the gene matches. Germline V gives CDR1 LNHDA, CDR2 SQIVND (reference sequence). The CDR3 loop spans 15 amino acids. The CDR3 protein is CASSRTSGSSYEQYF. DNA of the CDR3: TGTGCCAGTAGCAGGACTAGCGGGAGCTCCTACGAGCAGTACTTC. Full variable domain (missing parts from reference TRBV19 and TRBJ2-7): DGGITQSPKYLFRKEGQNVTLSCEQNLNHDAMYWYRQDPGQGLRLIYYSQIVNDFQKGDIAEGYSVSREKKESFPLTVTSAQKNPTAFYLCASSRTSGSSYEQYFGPGTRLTVT.

The chain couples TRBV27 to TRBJ1-5, with D unresolved. V was pared by 5 bases and J by 6 bases, with 11 bases between. The CDR3 is 13 residues long. The V gene's germline CDR1 is MNHEY and CDR2 SMNVEV (reference sequence). For the CDR3, the DNA is TGTGCCAGCAGTCCCTCCCTAGGTCAGCCCCAGCATTTT. The encoded protein is CASSPSLGQPQHF.

J is TRBJ2-1 and V is TRBV5-4, with D unresolved. Germline V lookup: CDR1 SGHNT, CDR2 YYREEE (reference sequence). V lost 0 bases and J 7 bases, leaving 11 bases between the germline ends. The CDR3 length is 14 residues. CDR3 bases: TGTGCCAGCAGCTTGGATCAAAGTCGGAATGAGCAGTTCTTC. Protein sequence: CASSLDQSRNEQFF.

The chain links TRBV5-4 to TRBJ2-3; 9 bases line up with TRBD1. This CDR3 has 15 residues. The V gene end was trimmed by 5 bases and the J gene end by 5 bases; junction bases not matched to a gene: 9. Germline lookup yields CDR1 SGHNT and CDR2 YYREEE (reference sequence). In nucleotides, the CDR3 is TGTGCCAGCAGTTCGGGACAGGGACGTATAGATACGCAGTATTTT. Protein: CASSSGQGRIDTQYF. Full variable domain (rest looked up from reference TRBV5-4 and TRBJ2-3): ETGVTQSPTHLIKTRGQQVTLRCSSQSGHNTVSWYQQALGQGPQFIFQYYREEENGRGNFPPRFSGLQFPNYSSELNVNALELDDSALYLCASSSGQGRIDTQYFGPGTRLTVL.